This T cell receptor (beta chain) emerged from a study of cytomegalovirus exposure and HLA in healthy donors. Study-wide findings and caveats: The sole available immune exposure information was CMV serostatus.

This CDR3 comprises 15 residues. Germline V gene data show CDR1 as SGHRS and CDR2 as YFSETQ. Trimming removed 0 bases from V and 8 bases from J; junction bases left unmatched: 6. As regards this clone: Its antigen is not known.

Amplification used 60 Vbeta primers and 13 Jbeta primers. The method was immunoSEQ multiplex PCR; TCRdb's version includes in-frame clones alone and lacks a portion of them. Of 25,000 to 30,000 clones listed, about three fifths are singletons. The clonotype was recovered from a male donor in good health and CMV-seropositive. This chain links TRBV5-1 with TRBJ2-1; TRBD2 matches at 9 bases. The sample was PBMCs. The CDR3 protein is CASSLVAGGNYEQFF. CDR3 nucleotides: TGCGCCAGCAGCTTGGTTGCGGGAGGGAACTATGAGCAGTTCTTC.